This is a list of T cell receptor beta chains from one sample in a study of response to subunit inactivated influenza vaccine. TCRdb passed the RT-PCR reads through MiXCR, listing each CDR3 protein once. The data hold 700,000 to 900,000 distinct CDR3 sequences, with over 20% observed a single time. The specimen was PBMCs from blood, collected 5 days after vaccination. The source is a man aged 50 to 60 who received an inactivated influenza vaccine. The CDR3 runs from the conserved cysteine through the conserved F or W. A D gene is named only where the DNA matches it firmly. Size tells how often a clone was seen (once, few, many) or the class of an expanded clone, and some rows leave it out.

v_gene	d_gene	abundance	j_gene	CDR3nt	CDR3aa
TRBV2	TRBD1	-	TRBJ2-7	TGTGCCAGCAGTGAACGGGACAGGGCCGCCTACGAGCAGTACTTC	CASSERDRAAYEQYF
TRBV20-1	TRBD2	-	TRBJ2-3	TGCAGTGCGAGGGGACTAGCGGGAGTCGGAAACACAGATACGCAGTATTTT	CSARGLAGVGNTDTQYF
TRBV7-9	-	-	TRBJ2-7	TGTGCCAGCAGCTCCCCGGGACGCCAGTCCTACGAGCAGTACTTC	CASSSPGRQSYEQYF
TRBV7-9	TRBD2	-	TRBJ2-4	TGTGCCAGCAGCTTAGCGAAAATAGCGGGAGCCAAAAACATTCAGTACTTC	CASSLAKIAGAKNIQYF
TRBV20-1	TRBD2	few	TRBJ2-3	TGCAGTGCTAGAAAACCGGGACTAGCGGCCCATACGCAGTATTTT	CSARKPGLAAHTQYF
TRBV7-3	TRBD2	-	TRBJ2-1	TGTGCCAGCAGCTTAGGGCGTGGGAGGGGCGGAACGTACAATGAGCAGTTCTTC	CASSLGRGRGGTYNEQFF
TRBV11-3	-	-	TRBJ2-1	TGTGCCAGCAGCGCCGGGGCCAGCTCCTACAATGAGCAGTTCTTC	CASSAGASSYNEQFF
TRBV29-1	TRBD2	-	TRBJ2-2	TGCAGCGTTGTAGGGACTAGCCGGGCCGGGGAGCTGTTTTTT	CSVVGTSRAGELFF
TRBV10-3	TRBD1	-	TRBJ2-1	TGTGCCATCGGGGGACAGGGAAACAATGAGCAGTTCTTC	CAIGGQGNNEQFF
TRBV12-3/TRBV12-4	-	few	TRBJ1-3	TGTGCCAGCAGTACCGGACACCCAAACTCTGGAAACACCATATATTTT	CASSTGHPNSGNTIYF
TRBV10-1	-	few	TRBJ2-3	TGCGCCAGCAGTGATTCTGGGAGACAGACCACAGATACGCAGTATTTT	CASSDSGRQTTDTQYF
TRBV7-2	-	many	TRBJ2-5	TGTGCCAGCAGCATCTACAGAGGAGAGACCCAGTACTTC	CASSIYRGETQYF
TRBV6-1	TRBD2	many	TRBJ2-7	TGTGCCAGCAGCATAATGGGAGTAGCGGGCATTTACGAGCAGTACTTC	CASSIMGVAGIYEQYF
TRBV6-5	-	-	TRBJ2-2	TGTGCCAGCAGTTACTCCCCCCTGGGTGGGGGGAGAATCGGGGAGCTGTTTTTT	CASSYSPLGGGRIGELFF
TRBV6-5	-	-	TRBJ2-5	TGTGCCAGCAGTTACTCGCCGTACCAAGAGACCCAGTACTTC	CASSYSPYQETQYF
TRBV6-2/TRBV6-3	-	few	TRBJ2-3	TGTGCCAGCAGGCGACCGATGGATACGCAGTATTTT	CASRRPMDTQYF
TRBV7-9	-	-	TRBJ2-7	TGTGCCAGCAGCCCCATGGGGGGCGGGGAGCAGTACTTC	CASSPMGGGEQYF
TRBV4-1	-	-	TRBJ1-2	TGCGCCAGCAGCCATCCGAGCTCCGGGACCGACTATGGCTACACCTTC	CASSHPSSGTDYGYTF
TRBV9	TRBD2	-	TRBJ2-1	TGTGCCAGCAGCAAGGGCAGGGCTGGCCAAACGAAGACCGGGAGGTCCTACAATGAGCAGTTCTTC	CASSKGRAGQTKTGRSYNEQFF
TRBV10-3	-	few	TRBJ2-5	TGTGCCATCAGTCTCTCGGAAGAGACCCAGTACTTC	CAISLSEETQYF
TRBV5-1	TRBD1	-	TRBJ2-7	TGCGCCAGCAGCTATGGGACATTTGGCCCAGGGGGCGAGCAGTACTTC	CASSYGTFGPGGEQYF
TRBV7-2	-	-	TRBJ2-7	TGTGCCAGCAGTCACCGGGCGGTCTACGAGCAGTACTTC	CASSHRAVYEQYF
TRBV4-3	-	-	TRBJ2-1	TGCGCCAGCAGCCAAGATATCACTAGCTTCAATGAGCAGTTCTTC	CASSQDITSFNEQFF
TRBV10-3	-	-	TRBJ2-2	TGTGCCATCAGCTCGGCGGCCCCAGTGACAGGAGGGAACACCGGGGAGCTGTTTTTT	CAISSAAPVTGGNTGELFF
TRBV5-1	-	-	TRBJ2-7	TGCGCCAGCAGCTTGGAAATAGAGTACGAGCAGTACTTC	CASSLEIEYEQYF
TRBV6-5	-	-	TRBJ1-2	TGTGCCAGCAGTTCCACGAGTAGGAGCTACACCTTC	CASSSTSRSYTF